This T cell receptor beta chain was retrieved from a study of PD-1 blockade in classical Hodgkin lymphoma. Noted time point: cycle 4 day 1 (C4D1), after less than seven weeks of nivolumab. Relapse after autologous stem cell transplantation occurred in every patient, and brentuximab vedotin exposure varied. By magnetic negative selection, CD4+ T cells were purified from thawed PBMCs. General observations from the study: CD8+ TCR diversity did not rise significantly by C4D1, unlike CD4+. Diversity similar to that of newly diagnosed patients was seen at baseline in complete responders. After ASCT, patients who started nivolumab under 1 year later were excluded.

Worth noting for this clone: Antigen specificity is unknown.

Clones were read by immunoSEQ multiplex PCR, and TCRdb kept only the in-frame ones, dropping some. The repertoire consists of 25,000 to 35,000 clones, with approximately 85% occurring once and the leading ten covering approximately 2.6%. This TCR was sampled from a human donor with classical Hodgkin lymphoma. Sequenced material: CD4+ T cells from blood, taken before the fourth cycle of nivolumab.

The CDR3 DNA is TGCAGCGTTGAGGCGACTCTTAACACTGAAGCTTTCTTT. This encodes CSVEATLNTEAFF. The chain carries TRBV29-1 and TRBJ1-1; D unclear. This CDR3 has 13 residues. Germline loops: CDR1 SQVTM, CDR2 ANQGSEA. The V end was cut by 3 bases, the J end by 2 bases, with 10 bases between.